The clone carrying this T cell receptor (beta chain) was observed many times. RNA transcripts provided the source from which TCR beta CDR3 regions were amplified. RT-PCR in the first round (using the HTBI primer set) targeted the TCR CDR3. MiXCR, applied by TCRdb to the multiplex PCR reads, yields one record per CDR3 protein. The sample yields some 360,000 distinct CDR3 sequences, less than 20% seen once. This sample is part of a study of T cells in Graves' hyperthyroidism and ophthalmopathy. This CDR3 comprises 13 residues. Germline V gene lookup returns CDR1 LNHDA and CDR2 SQIVND (reference sequence). V lost 5 bases, J lost 3 bases, and 3 bases stayed unmatched.

What was sequenced was blood. This receptor was identified in a woman aged 40 to 49 with Graves' ophthalmopathy. V is TRBV19 and J is TRBJ1-1, with TRBD1 identical over 7 bases. CDR3 in amino acids: CASSPGQDTEAFF. The CDR3, as DNA: TGTGCCAGTAGTCCTGGACAGGACACTGAAGCTTTCTTT.